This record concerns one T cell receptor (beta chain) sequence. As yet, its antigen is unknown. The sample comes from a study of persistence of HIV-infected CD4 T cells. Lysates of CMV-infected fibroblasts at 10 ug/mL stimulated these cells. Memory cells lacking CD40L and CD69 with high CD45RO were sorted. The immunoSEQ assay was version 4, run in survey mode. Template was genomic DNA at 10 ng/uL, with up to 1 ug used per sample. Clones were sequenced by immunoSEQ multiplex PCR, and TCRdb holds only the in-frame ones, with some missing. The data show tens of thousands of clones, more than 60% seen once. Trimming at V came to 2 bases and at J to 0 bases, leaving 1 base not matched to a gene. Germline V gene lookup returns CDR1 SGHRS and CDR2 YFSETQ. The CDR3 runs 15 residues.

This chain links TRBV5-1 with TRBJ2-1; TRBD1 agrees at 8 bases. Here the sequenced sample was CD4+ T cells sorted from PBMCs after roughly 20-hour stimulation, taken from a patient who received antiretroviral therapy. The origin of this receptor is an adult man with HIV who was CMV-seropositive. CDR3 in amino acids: CASSLQGGSYNEQFF. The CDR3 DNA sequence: TGCGCCAGCAGCTTACAGGGGGGCTCCTACAATGAGCAGTTCTTC.